The T cell receptor (beta chain) under discussion was sequenced for a study of cytomegalovirus exposure and HLA in healthy donors. It was with 60 Vbeta and 13 Jbeta primers that the PCR ran. Generated by immunoSEQ multiplex PCR, the TCRdb table keeps only in-frame clones and is missing some. The sample holds more than 100,000 clones; approximately 85% are singletons and the top ten take about 8.1%. A remark on this clone: Its antigen is still unknown.

Study observations and caveats: In a later analysis, a genetic analysis reported fewer productive-TCR N-insertions in an Asian-associated ancestry cluster than the cohort average. Follow-up analysis later connected one missense variant in DCLRE1C with trimming of TCR beta V- and J-genes.

The sequence was collected from a woman aged 45 to 65 in good health and CMV-seropositive. Specimen: PBMCs.

The DNA of the CDR3 is TGCGCCAGCAGCTACGCGGTCGGGGGGGGATACAATGAGCAGTTCTTC. This sequence encodes CASSYAVGGGYNEQFF. V gene TRBV4-3 combines with J gene TRBJ2-1; 8 bases are shared with TRBD2. The CDR3 spans 16 residues. The J segment lost 4 bases and the V segment lost 5 bases, leaving 10 bases of the junction unmatched. CDR1 and CDR2 from the germline V gene are LGHNA and YSLEER.